Below, 30 T cell receptor beta chains from the same sample are listed, as sequenced in a study of T cell responses to AZD1222 COVID-19 vaccine. Clones were read by immunoSEQ multiplex PCR, and TCRdb kept only the in-frame ones, dropping some. The data hold about 100,000 clones, with less than 90% observed a single time. Sequencing was performed on peripheral blood, taken on day 0 of AZD1222 vaccination. All receptors come from an adult in good health.

CDR3 nucleotides: TGTGCCAGCAGCCAAGAGACAGGGGGACACTATGGCTACACCTTC. Its translation: CASSQETGGHYGYTF. J is TRBJ1-2 and V is TRBV4-2; 9 positions match TRBD1. The V gene end was trimmed by 0 bases and the J gene end by 3 bases; junction bases not matched to a gene: 2. From germline, CDR1 is LGHNA and CDR2 YNFKEQ. This CDR3 comprises 15 residues.

This clone was recorded a few times. The chain couples TRBV2 to TRBJ1-2, with D unclear. Germline CDR1 reads SNHLY; CDR2 reads FYNNEI. The ends were cut back, 7 bases at V and 4 bases at J, with 10 bases in the middle. This CDR3 has 12 residues. CDR3 residues: CASTGILYGYTF. The CDR3 region has the DNA TGTGCCAGCACCGGGATCCTCTATGGCTACACCTTC.

V and J are TRBV7-6 and TRBJ2-5; D tentatively reads TRBD1 or TRBD2 (5 bases each). The germline V gene has CDR1 SGHVS and CDR2 FNYEAQ. This CDR3 is built from 13 residues. With 0 bases removed from V and 5 bases from J, the gap between germline ends came to 7 bases. CDR3 loop: CASSLAGRETQYF. In nucleotides, the CDR3 is TGTGCCAGCAGCTTAGCGGGACGGGAGACCCAGTACTTC.

This chain links TRBV12-3 or TRBV12-4 with TRBJ2-7; no clear D. Trimming pared 6 bases from V and 3 bases from J, leaving 12 bases between. The CDR3 contains 13 residues. CDR3 sequence reads: CASSRFQHYEQYF. Written as DNA, the CDR3 is TGTGCCAGCAGCCGCTTCCAGCACTACGAGCAGTACTTC.

The CDR3 spells CAWKGTEAFF. As DNA, the CDR3 is TGTGCCTGGAAGGGGACTGAAGCTTTCTTT. This chain uses TRBV30 with TRBJ1-1; weak D call: TRBD1 (5 bases). Germline CDR1 GTSNPN, CDR2 SVGIG (reference sequence). V lost 4 bases, J lost 5 bases, and 5 bases lay in between. The CDR3 extends over 10 amino acids.

The chain employs TRBV6-5 and TRBJ1-2; D unclear. The V end was cut by 11 bases, the J end by 8 bases, with 18 bases between. The germline CDR1 and CDR2 sequences are MNHEY and SVGAGI. The CDR3 is 12 amino acids. The CDR3 sequence: CAVGPPYGGYTF. CDR3 sequence (DNA): TGTGCCGTAGGCCCTCCCTACGGGGGCTACACCTTC.

J is TRBJ1-2 and V is TRBV10-3; no firm D call. CDR1 and CDR2 (germline): ENHRY, SYGVKD. The V end lost 2 bases, the J end lost 3 bases, and 7 bases lay between the germline ends. The CDR3 extends over 13 amino acids. The CDR3 DNA reads as TGTGCCATCAGTGAGGGGGAGGACTATGGCTACACCTTC. Amino acid sequence: CAISEGEDYGYTF.

The chain employs TRBV28 and TRBJ2-1, with D possibly being TRBD1 (6 bases). The V end lost 6 bases, the J end lost 1 base, and 10 bases lay between the germline ends. CDR3 length: 14 amino acids. Germline V gene sequence: CDR1 MDHEN, CDR2 SYDVKM. CDR3: CASSQGQSYNEQFF. The CDR3 DNA is TGTGCCAGCAGCCAAGGACAGTCCTACAATGAGCAGTTCTTC.

This chain connects TRBV24-1 to TRBJ2-5, with 10 nucleotides matching TRBD2. The CDR3 has 17 residues. Germline V lookup: CDR1 KGHDR, CDR2 SFDVKD. Trimming removed 2 bases from V and 1 base from J; junction bases left unmatched: 6. Written as DNA, the CDR3 is TGTGCCACCAGTGATTCCTGGACTAGCGGAGCCCAAGAGACCCAGTACTTC. Translating it yields CATSDSWTSGAQETQYF.

The chain links TRBV4-2 to TRBJ1-4, with unresolved D. The germline CDR1 and CDR2 sequences are LGHNA and YNFKEQ. V gave up 0 bases and J gave up 0 bases, with 5 bases separating them. The CDR3 consists of 15 residues. DNA of the CDR3: TGTGCCAGCAGCCAAGAATGCGCAACTAATGAAAAACTGTTTTTT. This codes for CASSQECATNEKLFF.

The J gene is TRBJ2-7, the V gene TRBV28; D might be TRBD1 (6 bases). The germline V gene encodes CDR1 MDHEN and CDR2 SYDVKM. The CDR3 is 18 amino acids. V was clipped by 6 bases and J by 0 bases, with 24 bases between them. The CDR3 sequence is CASSPIRQTTGSSYEQYF. The CDR3 bases are TGTGCCAGCAGCCCCATCCGGCAGACGACAGGTTCCTCCTACGAGCAGTACTTC.

The chain recombines TRBV24-1 with TRBJ1-1, with a tentative D call TRBD1 (6 bases). There are 13 residues in the CDR3. Germline CDR1 is KGHDR and CDR2 is SFDVKD. V gave up 0 bases and J gave up 5 bases, with 6 bases separating them. The CDR3 DNA is TGTGCCACCAGTGATTTGAGGGGGACTGAAGCTTTCTTT. It translates to CATSDLRGTEAFF.

The chain carries TRBV29-1 and TRBJ1-4, with unresolved D. Germline assignment: CDR1 SQVTM and CDR2 ANQGSEA. The CDR3 spans 13 residues. V was cut by 5 bases and J by 8 bases, with 15 bases left in between. The CDR3 reads CSVRMSTLEKLFF. CDR3 in DNA: TGCAGCGTTCGAATGTCGACCTTAGAAAAACTGTTTTTT. Complete variable domain (other parts from reference TRBV29-1 and TRBJ1-4): SAVISQKPSRDICQRGTSLTIQCQVDSQVTMMFWYRQQPGQSLTLIATANQGSEATYESGFVIDKFPISRPNLTFSTLTVSNMSPEDSSIYLCSVRMSTLEKLFFGSGTQLSVL.

The rearrangement uses TRBV19 and TRBJ2-6, with D tentatively TRBD1 (6 bases). Per germline, CDR1 LNHDA and CDR2 SQIVND (reference sequence). With 6 bases removed from V and 1 base from J, the gap between germline ends came to 10 bases. This CDR3 is 15 amino acids long. The CDR3 loop is CASRTQGSGANVLTF. CDR3 bases: TGTGCCAGTAGGACGCAGGGGTCTGGGGCCAACGTCCTGACTTTC.

The rearrangement links TRBV27 to TRBJ2-2, with D unclear. The CDR3 length is 14 residues. V was pared by 3 bases and J by 8 bases, with 13 bases between. CDR1 and CDR2 (germline): MNHEY, SMNVEV (reference sequence). CDR3 amino acids: CASSFGGRTGELFF. CDR3 nucleotide sequence: TGTGCCAGCAGTTTCGGCGGCCGCACAGGGGAGCTGTTTTTT.

Note on this clone: Other nucleotide sequences from this sample produce the same CDR3. The CDR3 loop is CASSLTGSGNTIYF. CDR3 DNA: TGTGCCAGCAGCTTGACAGGCTCTGGAAACACCATATATTTT. V is TRBV6-5 and J is TRBJ1-3, with TRBD1 as a possible D gene (6 bases). Germline V gene data show CDR1 as MNHEY and CDR2 as SVGAGI. Trimming left V 6 bases short and J 0 bases short, with 9 bases between. This CDR3 is 14 amino acids long.

The V call is TRBV19, the J call TRBJ2-7; 7 nucleotides match TRBD2. CDR1 and CDR2 from the germline V gene are LNHDA and SQIVND (reference sequence). V gave up 1 base and J gave up 7 bases; unmatched junction bases: 10. The CDR3 is 15 amino acids. The CDR3 DNA reads TGTGCCAGTAGTATAGTTGGCGGGAGCTCGGGGGAGCAGTACTTC. This codes for CASSIVGGSSGEQYF.

The rearrangement uses TRBV7-9 and TRBJ2-3; the D is unclear. Germline CDR1 SEHNR, CDR2 FQNEAQ (reference sequence). This CDR3 spans 13 amino acids. Trimming took 9 bases from V and 1 from J, leaving 11 bases between them. The CDR3 DNA is TGTGCCAGTAGTGGATTCGGCACAGATACGCAGTATTTT. Its translation is CASSGFGTDTQYF. Full variable domain (rest looked up from reference TRBV7-9 and TRBJ2-3): DTGVSQNPRHKITKRGQNVTFRCDPISEHNRLYWYRQTLGQGPEFLTYFQNEAQLEKSRLLSDRFSAERPKGSFSTLEIQRTEQGDSAMYLCASSGFGTDTQYFGPGTRLTVL.

V and J are TRBV30 and TRBJ2-7, with D perhaps TRBD2 (5 bases). This CDR3 region has 13 residues. Germline CDR1 reads GTSNPN; CDR2 reads SVGIG (reference sequence). The ends were cut back, 0 bases at V and 7 bases at J, with 13 bases in the middle. CDR3 amino acids: CAWSVWGVSEQYF. The CDR3 region has the DNA TGTGCCTGGAGTGTCTGGGGAGTTAGTGAGCAGTACTTC.

The genes are TRBV5-1 and TRBJ1-2; no clear D gene. The V end was cut by 4 bases, the J end by 2 bases, with 6 bases between. Germline CDR1 reads SGHRS; CDR2 reads YFSETQ. The CDR3 sequence is 12 residues long. The DNA of the CDR3 is TGCGCCAGCAGCCTGGAGAACTATGGCTACACCTTC. Amino acids: CASSLENYGYTF. The variable domain in full, with the rest retrieved from reference TRBV5-1 and TRBJ1-2, is KAGVTQTPRYLIKTRGQQVTLSCSPISGHRSVSWYQQTPGQGLQFLFEYFSETQRNKGNFPGRFSGRQFSNSRSEMNVSTLELGDSALYLCASSLENYGYTFGSGTRLTVV.

This chain joins TRBV7-8 and TRBJ2-7, with a possible D match to TRBD2 (5 bases). The germline gives CDR1 SGHVS, CDR2 FQNEAQ. The V and J ends lost 1 base and 4 bases respectively, with 11 bases between them. The CDR3 has 14 amino acids. In nucleotides, the CDR3 is TGTGCCAGCAGCTTAGGACTAACCGAATACGAGCAGTACTTC. Translated: CASSLGLTEYEQYF.

This rearrangement joins TRBV10-3 to TRBJ2-7; 9 bases map to TRBD2. The V and J ends lost 0 bases and 11 bases, in that order; junction bases with no gene match: 8. This CDR3 is 14 amino acids long. CDR1 is ENHRY and CDR2 is SYGVKD in the germline V gene. The CDR3 here is CAISESAGGPREYF. The DNA for the CDR3 is TGTGCCATCAGTGAGTCGGCGGGAGGGCCTCGGGAGTACTTC.

The rearrangement uses TRBV19 and TRBJ2-1; tentative D call: TRBD1 (6 bases). The CDR3 has 18 residues. Trimming took 0 bases from V and 1 from J, leaving 16 bases between them. CDR1 is LNHDA, CDR2 SQIVND, per germline (reference sequence). CDR3 in amino acids: CASSIDGGLAQSYNEQFF. The DNA for the CDR3 is TGTGCCAGTAGTATAGATGGGGGCCTAGCACAGTCCTACAATGAGCAGTTCTTC.

V and J are TRBV15 and TRBJ1-1; 9 bases align to TRBD1. The CDR3 runs to 15 residues. V lost 5 bases, J lost 3 bases, and 7 bases stayed unmatched. Germline assignment: CDR1 LNHNV and CDR2 YYDKDF (reference sequence). The CDR3 reads CATSWDRDEDTEAFF. The CDR3 coding sequence is TGTGCCACCAGCTGGGACAGGGATGAGGACACTGAAGCTTTCTTT.

This chain uses TRBV12-3 or TRBV12-4 with TRBJ1-2, with TRBD1 matching 9 bases. The CDR3 runs to 13 residues. The J segment lost 8 bases and the V segment lost 4 bases, leaving 5 bases of the junction unmatched. This chain's CDR3 is CASSSGQGPGYTF. The CDR3 bases are TGTGCCAGCAGTTCTGGACAGGGGCCCGGCTACACCTTC.

A remark on this clone: An end of the junction does not agree with germline; a read error may underlie this. Here the CDR3 reads CASRSDGPVEDF. DNA for the CDR3: TGTGCCAGCAGATCGGACGGCCCCGTCGAGGACTTC. The gene calls are TRBV12-3 or TRBV12-4 and TRBJ2-7; D remains ambiguous. The length of the CDR3 is 12 residues.

This chain uses TRBV11-3 with TRBJ2-1; D may be TRBD1 (7 bases). V lost 6 bases to trimming and J lost 10 bases, with 16 bases between them. CDR3 length: 13 amino acids. CDR1 is SGHNT and CDR2 is YENEEA in the germline V gene. Written as DNA, the CDR3 is TGTGCCAGCAGACGGGGGACAGCAGGCGAGCAGTTCTTC. Protein sequence: CASRRGTAGEQFF.

This clone was found a few times. V is TRBV28 and J is TRBJ2-7; maybe TRBD2 (5 bases). Germline V gene data show CDR1 as MDHEN and CDR2 as SYDVKM. The V end was cut by 5 bases, the J end by 12 bases, with 14 bases between. The CDR3 extends over 11 amino acids. The CDR3 coding sequence is TGTGCCAGCAGTGTAACTAGGGTATGGTACTTC. Its translation is CASSVTRVWYF. The full variable domain, its missing parts supplied by reference TRBV28 and TRBJ2-7, is DVKVTQSSRYLVKRTGEKVFLECVQDMDHENMFWYRQDPGLGLRLIYFSYDVKMKEKGDIPEGYSVSREKKERFSLILESASTNQTSMYLCASSVTRVWYFGPGTRLTVT.

In its sample, this clone was seen once. The CDR3 protein is CASSLASGATYEQYF. The CDR3 DNA sequence: TGTGCCAGCAGCTTAGCTTCAGGGGCTACCTACGAGCAGTACTTC. This chain joins TRBV7-2 and TRBJ2-7; perhaps TRBD1 as D (6 bases). CDR1 and CDR2 from the germline V gene are SGHTA and FQGNSA. This CDR3 is 15 amino acids long. Trimming cost V 0 bases and J 2 bases, with 11 bases left between them.

CDR3: CSVEAEDPGTQGYEQYF. The CDR3 nucleotides read TGCAGCGTTGAAGCAGAGGATCCCGGGACCCAAGGATACGAGCAGTACTTC. The genes are TRBV29-1 and TRBJ2-7, with D possibly called TRBD1 or TRBD2 (5 bases each). The CDR3 length is 17 residues. Germline values: CDR1 SQVTM, CDR2 ANQGSEA. The V gene lost 1 base and the J gene lost 4 bases, with 23 bases spanning the gap.